Following are 11 T cell receptor beta chains from one sample sequenced in a study of cytomegalovirus exposure and HLA in healthy donors. 60 Vbeta and 13 Jbeta primers were used in PCR. The repertoire was sequenced with immunoSEQ multiplex PCR; TCRdb's copy has only in-frame clones and lacks some. The repertoire holds some 180,000 clones, with 79% as singletons. The material sequenced was PBMCs. These TCRs come from a woman aged 25 to 45 in good health and CMV-seropositive.

The rearrangement links TRBV5-4 to TRBJ1-5; 9 bases line up with TRBD1. This CDR3 has 16 amino acids. Germline V gene data show CDR1 as SGHNT and CDR2 as YYREEE (reference sequence). With V trimmed by 3 bases and J by 9 bases, 13 bases remained unmatched. The CDR3 is CASSSVPGQGVGPQHF. In nucleotides, the CDR3 is TGTGCCAGCAGCTCCGTCCCGGGACAGGGTGTGGGGCCCCAGCATTTT. The full variable domain, completed using reference TRBV5-4 and TRBJ1-5, is ETGVTQSPTHLIKTRGQQVTLRCSSQSGHNTVSWYQQALGQGPQFIFQYYREEENGRGNFPPRFSGLQFPNYSSELNVNALELDDSALYLCASSSVPGQGVGPQHFGDGTRLSIL.

The chain links TRBV19 to TRBJ2-7; D might be TRBD2 (5 bases). The CDR3 contains 14 residues. Between the trimmed V and J ends, which lost 4 bases and 5 bases, there was a span of 15 bases. In germline, CDR1 is LNHDA, CDR2 SQIVND (reference sequence). In DNA, the CDR3 is TGTGCCAGTAGTACGGGTAGGGAGTCCCACGAGCAGTACTTC. Encoded protein: CASSTGRESHEQYF.

This clone was seen only a few times. The chain employs TRBV6-6 and TRBJ1-4; D is possibly TRBD1 (5 bases). This CDR3 has 15 residues. Trimming removed 5 bases from V and 8 bases from J, with 18 bases in between. The germline gives CDR1 MNHNY, CDR2 SVGAGI (reference sequence). For the CDR3, the DNA is TGTGCCAGCAGTCTCAGGGCAGTAAAAGGGGAAAAACTGTTTTTT. It specifies CASSLRAVKGEKLFF.

The gene calls are TRBV7-7 and TRBJ2-1; tentative D call: TRBD2 (6 bases). V was pared by 3 bases and J by 4 bases, with 13 bases between. Germline CDR1 is SSHAT and CDR2 is FNYEAQ (reference sequence). This CDR3 contains 15 residues. Written as DNA, the CDR3 is TGTGCCAGCAGCTTTAATAGCGGACCTTACAATGAGCAGTTCTTC. Protein: CASSFNSGPYNEQFF.

The chain uses TRBV11-2 and TRBJ1-2; 8 nucleotides match TRBD1. Germline CDR1 SGHAT, CDR2 FQNNGV. V gave up 5 bases and J gave up 14 bases; unmatched junction bases: 7. The CDR3 covers 11 residues. This chain's CDR3 is CASSPGQERTF. CDR3 nucleotide sequence: TGTGCCAGCAGCCCGGGACAGGAGCGGACCTTC. Based on the CDR3 plus reference TRBV11-2 and TRBJ1-2, the full variable domain is EAGVAQSPRYKIIEKRQSVAFWCNPISGHATLYWYQQILGQGPKLLIQFQNNGVVDDSQLPKDRFSAERLKGVDSTLKIQPAKLEDSAVYLCASSPGQERTFGSGTRLTVV.

Only one count was recorded for this clone. The CDR3 is CASSTRRAYGYTF. In DNA form, the CDR3 reads TGTGCCAGTAGTACTCGGAGGGCTTATGGCTACACCTTC. This rearrangement joins TRBV19 to TRBJ1-2, with D unresolved. The ends were cut back, 4 bases at V and 5 bases at J, with 11 bases in the middle. The CDR3 sequence is 13 residues long. Germline loops: CDR1 LNHDA, CDR2 SQIVND (reference sequence).

The genes are TRBV5-1 and TRBJ2-1, with TRBD2 identical over 10 bases. CDR1 is SGHRS, CDR2 YFSETQ, per germline. The CDR3 runs to 15 residues. V lost 2 bases, J lost 7 bases, and 6 bases stayed unmatched. The CDR3 DNA follows: TGCGCCAGCAGCTTAGCGGGGGGGCCTCGTAATGAGCAGTTCTTC. Residues: CASSLAGGPRNEQFF.

This chain uses TRBV12-5 with TRBJ1-1; D is ambiguous. The CDR3 spans 13 residues. Germline CDR1 LGHNT, CDR2 FRNRAP. V was cut by 5 bases and J by 1 base, with 8 bases left in between. The CDR3 region is CASGPGGNTEAFF. The CDR3 DNA is TGTGCTAGTGGTCCCGGAGGGAACACTGAAGCTTTCTTT.

The CDR3 spells CASKRTGITYEQYF. DNA for the CDR3: TGTGCCAGCAAAAGGACAGGGATAACCTACGAGCAGTACTTC. The genes are TRBV6-5 and TRBJ2-7; TRBD1 matches 8 bases. CDR3 size: 14 residues. Germline trimming cut 7 bases from V and 2 bases from J; bases unmatched to any gene: 7. Germline V gene sequence: CDR1 MNHEY, CDR2 SVGAGI.

The rearrangement links TRBV6-1 to TRBJ2-4; tentatively, D is TRBD1 (6 bases). V was trimmed by 2 bases and J by 2 bases, leaving 10 bases between them. Germline CDR1 MNHNS, CDR2 SASEGT. The CDR3 covers 15 residues. The CDR3 reads CASSEPTGSKNIQYF. In DNA, the CDR3 is TGTGCCAGCAGTGAACCTACAGGGTCCAAAAACATTCAGTACTTC.

V is TRBV5-4 and J is TRBJ2-7; D remains ambiguous. This CDR3 region has 12 residues. Trimming took 3 bases from V and 0 from J, leaving 4 bases between them. CDR1 SGHNT and CDR2 YYREEE come from the germline V gene (reference sequence). As DNA, the CDR3 is TGTGCCAGCAGCTCTACCTCCTACGAGCAGTACTTC. Protein: CASSSTSYEQYF.